The rows below give T cell receptor beta chains drawn from one sample of a study of human T cells and chemical hapten exposure. From the RACE reads, TCRdb called clonotypes with MiXCR, one entry per CDR3 protein. The sample records around 110,000 distinct CDR3 sequences, 12% being singletons. Sample: whole blood, taken in connection with sensitization to the hapten diphenylcyclopropenone (DPC). These receptors originate from a woman aged 45-65 years with alopecia areata. Some clones in this sample may be carry-over from other donors' samples. Both conserved end residues are part of each CDR3. D genes are given only for firm matches. Only part of the rows carry a size: once, few, many, or a class if the clone is expanded.

cdr3_aa: CASSPGQGRINYGYTF
cdr3_nt: TGTGCCAGCAGCCCCGGACAGGGGCGTATTAACTATGGCTACACCTTC
j_call: TRBJ1-2
clone_size: many
v_call: TRBV12-3/TRBV12-4
d_call: TRBD1
cdr3_length: 16

cdr3_aa: CASSYQLNTEAFF
cdr3_nt: TGTGCCAGCAGTTACCAGTTGAACACTGAAGCTTTCTTT
j_call: TRBJ1-1
clone_size: NA
v_call: TRBV6-6
d_call: NA
cdr3_length: 13

cdr3_aa: CSARLSSDTQYF
cdr3_nt: TGCAGTGCTAGGCTGTCCTCAGATACGCAGTATTTT
j_call: TRBJ2-3
clone_size: many
v_call: TRBV20-1
d_call: NA
cdr3_length: 12

cdr3_aa: CASSPPGQTPTDTQYF
cdr3_nt: TGTGCCAGCAGCCCCCCCGGACAGACTCCCACAGATACGCAGTATTTT
j_call: TRBJ2-3
clone_size: few
v_call: TRBV6-5
d_call: NA
cdr3_length: 16

cdr3_aa: CASNLQVNTEAFF
cdr3_nt: TGTGCCAGCAACCTACAAGTTAACACTGAAGCTTTCTTT
j_call: TRBJ1-1
clone_size: few
v_call: TRBV28
d_call: NA
cdr3_length: 13

cdr3_aa: CASSLELVSYNEQFF
cdr3_nt: TGTGCCAGCAGCTTAGAACTAGTATCCTACAATGAGCAGTTCTTC
j_call: TRBJ2-1
clone_size: NA
v_call: TRBV7-2
d_call: NA
cdr3_length: 15

cdr3_aa: CASSQGVPSYEQYF
cdr3_nt: TGTGCCAGCAGCCAGGGGGTACCCTCCTACGAGCAGTACTTC
j_call: TRBJ2-7
clone_size: many
v_call: TRBV3-1
d_call: NA
cdr3_length: 14

cdr3_aa: CASSPDQGSSYEQYF
cdr3_nt: TGTGCCAGCTCACCCGATCAAGGTAGCTCCTACGAGCAGTACTTC
j_call: TRBJ2-7
clone_size: once
v_call: TRBV18
d_call: NA
cdr3_length: 15

cdr3_aa: CASSPRERANYGYTF
cdr3_nt: TGTGCCAGCTCACCGCGGGAGCGAGCTAACTATGGCTACACCTTC
j_call: TRBJ1-2
clone_size: NA
v_call: TRBV18
d_call: NA
cdr3_length: 15

cdr3_aa: CASSLDRASDTQYF
cdr3_nt: TGTGCCAGTAGTTTGGACAGGGCTTCAGATACGCAGTATTTT
j_call: TRBJ2-3
clone_size: few
v_call: TRBV19
d_call: TRBD1
cdr3_length: 14

cdr3_aa: CASSGGLAGGSSYEQYF
cdr3_nt: TGTGCCAGCAGCGGTGGACTAGCGGGAGGGAGCTCCTACGAGCAGTACTTC
j_call: TRBJ2-7
clone_size: NA
v_call: TRBV4-2
d_call: TRBD2
cdr3_length: 17

cdr3_aa: CASSLPGVGVYEQYF
cdr3_nt: TGTGCCAGCAGTTTACCAGGGGTAGGTGTTTACGAGCAGTACTTC
j_call: TRBJ2-7
clone_size: many
v_call: TRBV28
d_call: NA
cdr3_length: 15

cdr3_aa: CASSFGSPNTEAFF
cdr3_nt: TGTGCCAGCAGCTTCGGCAGCCCGAACACTGAAGCTTTCTTT
j_call: TRBJ1-1
clone_size: few
v_call: TRBV5-4
d_call: NA
cdr3_length: 14

cdr3_aa: CSARSPKGGNQPQHF
cdr3_nt: TGCAGTGCTAGATCCCCAAAGGGGGGGAATCAGCCCCAGCATTTT
j_call: TRBJ1-5
clone_size: few
v_call: TRBV20-1
d_call: NA
cdr3_length: 15

cdr3_aa: CASSSGLAGVRSEQFF
cdr3_nt: TGCGCCAGCAGCTCGGGACTAGCGGGAGTTAGGAGTGAGCAGTTCTTC
j_call: TRBJ2-1
clone_size: NA
v_call: TRBV5-1
d_call: TRBD2
cdr3_length: 16

cdr3_aa: CASSLRGTQETQYF
cdr3_nt: TGTGCCAGCAGTTTACGGGGGACCCAAGAGACCCAGTACTTC
j_call: TRBJ2-5
clone_size: NA
v_call: TRBV12-3/TRBV12-4
d_call: NA
cdr3_length: 14

cdr3_aa: CASSLAALSYEQYF
cdr3_nt: TGTGCCAGCAGCTTAGCGGCCCTCTCCTACGAGCAGTACTTC
j_call: TRBJ2-7
clone_size: many
v_call: TRBV7-2
d_call: NA
cdr3_length: 14

cdr3_aa: CASSSGPITGELFF
cdr3_nt: TGCGCCAGCAGCTCGGGACCTATCACCGGGGAGCTGTTTTTT
j_call: TRBJ2-2
clone_size: NA
v_call: TRBV5-1
d_call: NA
cdr3_length: 14

cdr3_aa: CASSLAFSGGAGELFF
cdr3_nt: TGTGCCAGCAGCTTAGCGTTTAGCGGGGGAGCCGGGGAGCTGTTTTTT
j_call: TRBJ2-2
clone_size: few
v_call: TRBV7-2
d_call: TRBD2
cdr3_length: 16

cdr3_aa: CASSSPGLAGAETQYF
cdr3_nt: TGTGCCAGCAGCTCACCCGGACTAGCGGGAGCAGAGACCCAGTACTTC
j_call: TRBJ2-5
clone_size: few
v_call: TRBV7-2
d_call: TRBD2
cdr3_length: 16

cdr3_aa: CSASQNTEAFF
cdr3_nt: TGCAGTGCTAGTCAGAACACTGAAGCTTTCTTT
j_call: TRBJ1-1
clone_size: NA
v_call: TRBV20-1
d_call: NA
cdr3_length: 11

cdr3_aa: CATSSLLTGVREQYF
cdr3_nt: TGTGCCACCAGCAGCCTTTTAACAGGGGTGCGCGAGCAGTACTTC
j_call: TRBJ2-7
clone_size: NA
v_call: TRBV15
d_call: TRBD1
cdr3_length: 15

cdr3_aa: CASSLSMGADTQYF
cdr3_nt: TGTGCCAGCAGCCTATCCATGGGGGCAGATACGCAGTATTTT
j_call: TRBJ2-3
clone_size: few
v_call: TRBV7-8
d_call: NA
cdr3_length: 14

cdr3_aa: CSAGEGPLNEQFF
cdr3_nt: TGCAGTGCTGGGGAAGGTCCCCTAAATGAGCAGTTCTTC
j_call: TRBJ2-1
clone_size: NA
v_call: TRBV20-1
d_call: NA
cdr3_length: 13

cdr3_aa: CASSQDGSGNGGFQFF
cdr3_nt: TGTGCCAGCAGCCAAGATGGTTCAGGGAACGGAGGGTTCCAGTTCTTC
j_call: TRBJ2-1
clone_size: few
v_call: TRBV4-2
d_call: NA
cdr3_length: 16

cdr3_aa: CASSQNIEGYSTEAFF
cdr3_nt: TGCGCCAGCAGCCAAAATATAGAAGGGTACTCCACTGAAGCTTTCTTT
j_call: TRBJ1-1
clone_size: many
v_call: TRBV4-1
d_call: NA
cdr3_length: 16

cdr3_aa: CASTPLGGATDTQYF
cdr3_nt: TGTGCCAGCACGCCCTTAGGCGGGGCCACAGATACGCAGTATTTT
j_call: TRBJ2-3
clone_size: NA
v_call: TRBV5-5
d_call: NA
cdr3_length: 15

cdr3_aa: CASSPPGSYNSPLHF
cdr3_nt: TGTGCCAGCAGTCCACCGGGCTCCTATAATTCACCCCTCCACTTT
j_call: TRBJ1-6
clone_size: many
v_call: TRBV5-4
d_call: NA
cdr3_length: 15

cdr3_aa: CASSPQARTGNIQYF
cdr3_nt: TGTGCCAGCAGCCCACAAGCTCGAACGGGAAACATTCAGTACTTC
j_call: TRBJ2-4
clone_size: many
v_call: TRBV7-9
d_call: NA
cdr3_length: 15

cdr3_aa: CASAGTEQFF
cdr3_nt: TGTGCCAGCGCCGGGACAGAGCAGTTCTTC
j_call: TRBJ2-1
clone_size: NA
v_call: TRBV9
d_call: NA
cdr3_length: 10

cdr3_aa: CASSLPSGGTGELFF
cdr3_nt: TGTGCCAGCAGCTTGCCTAGCGGGGGTACCGGGGAGCTGTTTTTT
j_call: TRBJ2-2
clone_size: many
v_call: TRBV7-2
d_call: TRBD2
cdr3_length: 15

cdr3_aa: CASNPTSSYEQYF
cdr3_nt: TGTGCCAGCAACCCGACTAGCTCCTACGAGCAGTACTTC
j_call: TRBJ2-7
clone_size: many
v_call: TRBV12-3/TRBV12-4
d_call: NA
cdr3_length: 13

cdr3_aa: CASSQARAGGHEQYF
cdr3_nt: TGCGCCAGCAGCCAAGCGAGAGCGGGGGGCCACGAGCAGTACTTC
j_call: TRBJ2-7
clone_size: NA
v_call: TRBV4-3
d_call: TRBD2
cdr3_length: 15

cdr3_aa: CASSPEGGGPQHF
cdr3_nt: TGTGCCAGCTCACCGGAGGGGGGAGGGCCCCAGCATTTT
j_call: TRBJ1-5
clone_size: NA
v_call: TRBV18
d_call: NA
cdr3_length: 13

cdr3_aa: CASSYSRGAGVPYEQYF
cdr3_nt: TGTGCCAGCAGTTACTCGCGCGGGGCAGGGGTTCCCTACGAGCAGTACTTC
j_call: TRBJ2-7
clone_size: many
v_call: TRBV6-5
d_call: NA
cdr3_length: 17

cdr3_aa: CASRAYNEQFF
cdr3_nt: TGTGCCAGCCGAGCCTACAATGAGCAGTTCTTC
j_call: TRBJ2-1
clone_size: NA
v_call: TRBV6-1
d_call: NA
cdr3_length: 11

cdr3_aa: CASSPGLAGGRETQYF
cdr3_nt: TGTGCCAGCAGTCCCGGACTAGCGGGGGGGCGTGAGACCCAGTACTTC
j_call: TRBJ2-5
clone_size: few
v_call: TRBV6-1
d_call: TRBD2
cdr3_length: 16

cdr3_aa: CASSMPGLAGFDEQFF
cdr3_nt: TGTGCCAGTAGTATGCCCGGACTAGCGGGGTTCGATGAGCAGTTCTTC
j_call: TRBJ2-1
clone_size: NA
v_call: TRBV19
d_call: TRBD2
cdr3_length: 16

cdr3_aa: CALGGLAGQETQYF
cdr3_nt: TGTGCCTTGGGGGGACTAGCGGGCCAAGAGACCCAGTACTTC
j_call: TRBJ2-5
clone_size: NA
v_call: TRBV28
d_call: TRBD2
cdr3_length: 14

cdr3_aa: CASSSLPPTGPPLHF
cdr3_nt: TGTGCCAGCAGTTCCCTACCTCCGACAGGCCCACCCCTCCACTTT
j_call: TRBJ1-6
clone_size: NA
v_call: TRBV28
d_call: NA
cdr3_length: 15

cdr3_aa: CASRFRDSLTYEQYF
cdr3_nt: TGTGCAAGTCGCTTCCGGGACAGCCTAACCTACGAGCAGTACTTC
j_call: TRBJ2-7
clone_size: many
v_call: TRBV12-2
d_call: NA
cdr3_length: 15

cdr3_aa: CSARPGLVSYEQYF
cdr3_nt: TGCAGTGCTAGACCGGGACTAGTCTCCTACGAGCAGTACTTC
j_call: TRBJ2-7
clone_size: few
v_call: TRBV20-1
d_call: TRBD2
cdr3_length: 14

cdr3_aa: CASSRGTAYGYTF
cdr3_nt: TGTGCCAGCAGCCGCGGGACAGCCTATGGCTACACCTTC
j_call: TRBJ1-2
clone_size: NA
v_call: TRBV7-8
d_call: TRBD1
cdr3_length: 13

cdr3_aa: CASSLLGRGEFF
cdr3_nt: TGTGCCAGCAGTTTATTGGGCAGGGGCGAGTTCTTC
j_call: TRBJ2-1
clone_size: NA
v_call: TRBV28
d_call: NA
cdr3_length: 12

cdr3_aa: CASSLTGYTDTQYF
cdr3_nt: TGTGCCAGCAGCTTGACAGGGTACACAGATACGCAGTATTTT
j_call: TRBJ2-3
clone_size: many
v_call: TRBV7-9
d_call: TRBD1
cdr3_length: 14

cdr3_aa: CASSPPIRDTRRQETQYF
cdr3_nt: TGTGCCAGCAGCCCACCGATCCGGGACACGAGGCGGCAAGAGACCCAGTACTTC
j_call: TRBJ2-5
clone_size: many
v_call: TRBV11-2
d_call: NA
cdr3_length: 18

cdr3_aa: CASSYGGTGEYEQYF
cdr3_nt: TGTGCCAGCAGTTACGGCGGGACAGGGGAGTACGAGCAGTACTTC
j_call: TRBJ2-7
clone_size: many
v_call: TRBV6-2/TRBV6-3
d_call: TRBD1
cdr3_length: 15

cdr3_aa: CAISGPGSYNEQFF
cdr3_nt: TGTGCCATCAGTGGACCCGGATCCTACAATGAGCAGTTCTTC
j_call: TRBJ2-1
clone_size: NA
v_call: TRBV10-3
d_call: NA
cdr3_length: 14

cdr3_aa: CASSYEGREKLFF
cdr3_nt: TGTGCCAGCAGTTACGAAGGGCGCGAAAAACTGTTTTTT
j_call: TRBJ1-4
clone_size: many
v_call: TRBV6-6
d_call: NA
cdr3_length: 13

cdr3_aa: CASRPRGNVGSYEQYF
cdr3_nt: TGTGCCAGCAGGCCCAGGGGCAATGTTGGGTCCTACGAGCAGTACTTC
j_call: TRBJ2-7
clone_size: NA
v_call: TRBV12-3/TRBV12-4
d_call: NA
cdr3_length: 16

cdr3_aa: CASKTGPNTGELFF
cdr3_nt: TGCGCCAGCAAGACGGGACCAAACACCGGGGAGCTGTTTTTT
j_call: TRBJ2-2
clone_size: many
v_call: TRBV5-1
d_call: NA
cdr3_length: 14